A single sample is the source of the 19 T cell receptor beta chains below, sequenced in a study of T-cell reconstitution after alpha-beta-depleted transplantation in children. Unique molecular identifiers were incorporated when the TCRbeta library was constructed. TCRdb analysed the PCR reads with MiXCR anew, one entry per CDR3 protein. Of 600,000 to 800,000 distinct CDR3 sequences detected, about an eighth appear once; the ten largest clones hold 0.79%. Sample: PBMCs, taken before TCRalphabeta/CD19-depleted stem cell transplant. Receptors were obtained from a girl aged 2 to 10 with congenital amegakaryocytic thrombocytopenia, due to receive a stem cell transplant.

The chain links TRBV29-1 to TRBJ1-5; TRBD1 aligns across 7 bases. CDR3 length: 14 residues. Germline values: CDR1 SQVTM, CDR2 ANQGSEA. The V gene end was trimmed by 6 bases and the J gene end by 4 bases; junction bases not matched to a gene: 9. In nucleotides, the CDR3 is TGCAGCGTGCAAACAGGGGCGCTAAATCAGCCCCAGCATTTT. The encoded protein is CSVQTGALNQPQHF. Complete variable domain (other parts from reference TRBV29-1 and TRBJ1-5): SAVISQKPSRDICQRGTSLTIQCQVDSQVTMMFWYRQQPGQSLTLIATANQGSEATYESGFVIDKFPISRPNLTFSTLTVSNMSPEDSSIYLCSVQTGALNQPQHFGDGTRLSIL.

This clonotype was counted between two and nine times. The J gene is TRBJ2-7, the V gene TRBV7-9, with 12 nucleotides matching TRBD2. The V segment lost 1 base and the J segment 6 bases; nucleotides outside the gene matches: 10. The germline CDR1 and CDR2 sequences are SEHNR and FQNEAQ (reference sequence). CDR3 length equals 17 residues. CDR3: CASSLEGLAGARSEQYF. The CDR3 DNA follows: TGTGCCAGCAGCTTAGAGGGACTAGCGGGTGCCCGATCCGAGCAGTACTTC.

The chain links TRBV5-1 to TRBJ2-7; perhaps D is TRBD1 or TRBD2 (5 bases each). The CDR3 covers 17 residues. V was trimmed by 0 bases and J by 3 bases, leaving 19 bases between them. Germline assignment: CDR1 SGHRS and CDR2 YFSETQ. CDR3 nucleotides: TGCGCCAGCAGCTTGGGGGGGTATAGGGGAAAAGACTACGAGCAGTACTTC. Its protein is CASSLGGYRGKDYEQYF.

This clonotype came up many times. J is TRBJ2-3 and V is TRBV5-1; TRBD1 might be the D (5 bases). Trimming removed 0 bases from V and 5 bases from J, with 7 bases in between. Germline values: CDR1 SGHRS, CDR2 YFSETQ. The CDR3 contains 13 residues. This CDR3 is CASSLGTGDTQYF. The CDR3 DNA reads as TGCGCCAGCAGCTTGGGAACAGGAGATACGCAGTATTTT.

The CDR3 reads CSARLFGQLRDTEAFF. CDR3 bases: TGCAGTGCTAGGTTGTTTGGTCAGTTGCGCGACACTGAAGCTTTCTTT. V and J are TRBV20-1 and TRBJ1-1; D is ambiguous. The V end lost 3 bases, the J end lost 3 bases, and 20 bases lay between the germline ends. The germline V gene has CDR1 DFQATT and CDR2 SNEGSKA (reference sequence). The CDR3 runs 16 residues.

The chain links TRBV5-1 to TRBJ2-2, with no clear D. CDR1 and CDR2 (germline): SGHRS, YFSETQ. This CDR3 has 16 amino acids. V was clipped by 4 bases and J by 0 bases, with 13 bases between them. CDR3 coding DNA: TGCGCCAGCAGCCCCCATCGCGCCGCGAACACCGGGGAGCTGTTTTTT. Amino acids: CASSPHRAANTGELFF.

The rearrangement joins TRBV19 to TRBJ2-4; a possible D gene is TRBD1 (6 bases). Trimming left V 1 base short and J 2 bases short, with 12 bases between. Germline CDR1 is LNHDA and CDR2 is SQIVND (reference sequence). The CDR3 contains 16 residues. The CDR3 reads CASSIVRTDPKNIQYF. The CDR3 DNA reads TGTGCCAGTAGTATAGTTCGGACAGACCCCAAAAACATTCAGTACTTC. Full variable domain (remainder filled in from reference TRBV19 and TRBJ2-4): DGGITQSPKYLFRKEGQNVTLSCEQNLNHDAMYWYRQDPGQGLRLIYYSQIVNDFQKGDIAEGYSVSREKKESFPLTVTSAQKNPTAFYLCASSIVRTDPKNIQYFGAGTRLSVL.

This clonotype was counted ten times or more. The rearrangement joins TRBV5-1 to TRBJ2-7, with no clear D. The V and J ends lost 0 bases and 0 bases respectively, with 4 bases between them. The V gene's germline CDR1 is SGHRS and CDR2 YFSETQ. This CDR3 comprises 13 residues. DNA for the CDR3: TGCGCCAGCAGCTTGGCTCGCTCCTACGAGCAGTACTTC. Protein sequence: CASSLARSYEQYF.

In its sample, this clonotype was seen many times. The chain has TRBV6-5 and TRBJ2-7; possible D gene TRBD1, 5 bases. This CDR3 contains 14 residues. Germline V gene data show CDR1 as MNHEY and CDR2 as SVGAGI. V gave up 4 bases and J gave up 5 bases, with 15 bases separating them. The chain's CDR3 is CASSWGRRSHEQYF. In nucleotides, the CDR3 is TGTGCCAGCAGTTGGGGCAGAAGGAGCCACGAGCAGTACTTC.

The chain joins TRBV29-1 to TRBJ2-5; a weak D match, TRBD1 (7 bases). With 5 bases removed from V and 2 bases from J, the gap between germline ends came to 12 bases. The length of the CDR3 is 13 residues. The germline V gene has CDR1 SQVTM and CDR2 ANQGSEA. The CDR3 spells CSVSTGTQETQYF. The DNA of the CDR3 is TGCAGCGTTTCGACAGGGACTCAAGAGACCCAGTACTTC. Full variable domain (remainder filled in from reference TRBV29-1 and TRBJ2-5): SAVISQKPSRDICQRGTSLTIQCQVDSQVTMMFWYRQQPGQSLTLIATANQGSEATYESGFVIDKFPISRPNLTFSTLTVSNMSPEDSSIYLCSVSTGTQETQYFGPGTRLLVL.

This clonotype has at least ten counts. The genes are TRBV6-1 and TRBJ1-2; D gene ambiguous. Trimming took 6 bases from V and 6 from J, leaving 14 bases between them. Germline CDR1 and CDR2: MNHNS and SASEGT. The CDR3 loop spans 13 amino acids. The DNA for the CDR3 is TGTGCCAGCAGCCCGTTCCTGGATAATGGCTACACCTTC. It yields the protein CASSPFLDNGYTF.

For this clonotype: The CDR3 ends on some other residue instead of the conserved phenylalanine or tryptophan, so this is likely a read error. The rearrangement uses TRBV7-9 and TRBJ1-2; 11 nucleotides agree with TRBD1. Germline values: CDR1 SEHNR, CDR2 FQNEAQ (reference sequence). This CDR3 is built from 18 residues. V lost 9 bases, J lost 6 bases, and 21 bases stayed unmatched. The CDR3 DNA is TGTGCCAGGGGCCCCCCCCGCTGGGACAGGGGGGATGGAAATGGCTACACCTTA. Translation gives CARGPPRWDRGDGNGYTL.

The V and J genes are TRBV7-2 and TRBJ2-1; D is possibly TRBD2 (5 bases). CDR1 is SGHTA and CDR2 is FQGNSA in the germline V gene. This CDR3 is built from 14 residues. The V gene lost 4 bases and the J gene lost 7 bases, with 14 bases spanning the gap. CDR3 in amino acids: CASSSLPSSNEQFF. The CDR3 DNA sequence: TGTGCCAGCAGCTCACTTCCTAGCTCAAATGAGCAGTTCTTC. Combining the CDR3 with reference TRBV7-2 and TRBJ2-1 gives the whole variable domain GAGVSQSPSNKVTEKGKDVELRCDPISGHTALYWYRQSLGQGLEFLIYFQGNSAPDKSGLPSDRFSAERTGGSVSTLTIQRTQQEDSAVYLCASSSLPSSNEQFFGPGTRLTVL.

This clonotype was seen many times. This rearrangement joins TRBV10-3 to TRBJ2-1, with 11 bases matching TRBD2. The CDR3 is made up of 18 amino acids. The ends lost 0 bases at V and 0 bases at J; junction bases unmatched: 4. Germline V CDR1 and CDR2: ENHRY, SYGVKD. CDR3 sequence: CAISESKGLAASYNEQFF. CDR3 bases: TGTGCCATCAGTGAGTCGAAGGGACTAGCGGCCTCCTACAATGAGCAGTTCTTC.

This clonotype has a count of ten or more. The V gene is TRBV10-3, the J gene TRBJ1-2; TRBD1 agrees at 7 bases. The J segment lost 2 bases and the V segment lost 6 bases, leaving 9 bases of the junction unmatched. The length of the CDR3 is 15 residues. Germline V CDR1 and CDR2: ENHRY, SYGVKD. The CDR3 DNA follows: TGTGCCATCAGCGCTAGGGACAGCCCGAACTATGGCTACACCTTC. Translated: CAISARDSPNYGYTF.

The chain combines TRBV20-1 with TRBJ2-1, with 10 bases identical to TRBD2. The germline gives CDR1 DFQATT, CDR2 SNEGSKA (reference sequence). Trimming cost V 6 bases and J 4 bases; bases outside gene matches: 9. The CDR3 has 15 residues. Here the CDR3 DNA reads TGCAGTGCGACTCCCCAGCGGGAGGGTTACAATGAGCAGTTCTTC. Amino acids: CSATPQREGYNEQFF.

The DNA for the CDR3 is TGTGCCAGCAGTTGGACAGGGGATCATAAAAAACTGTTTTTT. Protein: CASSWTGDHKKLFF. This rearrangement joins TRBV27 to TRBJ1-4; 9 bases align to TRBD1. Germline V gene sequence: CDR1 MNHEY, CDR2 SMNVEV (reference sequence). This CDR3 comprises 14 residues. With V trimmed by 4 bases and J by 9 bases, 6 bases remained unmatched.

In its sample, this clonotype was seen many times. V and J are TRBV30 and TRBJ1-1; TRBD1 might be the D (5 bases). CDR3 length: 13 residues. The germline V gene encodes CDR1 GTSNPN and CDR2 SVGIG (reference sequence). Trimming removed 4 bases at V and 3 bases at J, with 12 bases between. The CDR3 nucleotides read TGTGCCTGGACTCACCCGGGGGACACTGAAGCTTTCTTT. It encodes CAWTHPGDTEAFF.

A few counts support this clonotype. The V gene is TRBV5-1, the J gene TRBJ2-3; D is unresolved. Germline-derived CDR1 and CDR2 are SGHRS and YFSETQ. Trimming shortened V by 0 bases and J by 4 bases, and 15 bases separated the two germline ends. The CDR3 length is 16 residues. In DNA form, the CDR3 reads TGCGCCAGCAGCTTGGAAGGGCGCTCTGGGGCAGATACGCAGTATTTT. Residues: CASSLEGRSGADTQYF.